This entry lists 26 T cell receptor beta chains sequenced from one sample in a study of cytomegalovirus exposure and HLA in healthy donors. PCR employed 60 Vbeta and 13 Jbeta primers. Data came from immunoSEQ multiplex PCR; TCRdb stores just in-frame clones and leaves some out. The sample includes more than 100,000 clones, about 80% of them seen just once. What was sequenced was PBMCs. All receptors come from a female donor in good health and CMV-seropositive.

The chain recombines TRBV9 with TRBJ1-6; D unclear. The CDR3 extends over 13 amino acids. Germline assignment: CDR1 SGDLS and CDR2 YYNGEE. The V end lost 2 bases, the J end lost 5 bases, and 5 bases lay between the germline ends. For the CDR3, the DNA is TGTGCCAGCAGCGTGAGGGATAATTCACCCCTCCACTTT. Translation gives CASSVRDNSPLHF.

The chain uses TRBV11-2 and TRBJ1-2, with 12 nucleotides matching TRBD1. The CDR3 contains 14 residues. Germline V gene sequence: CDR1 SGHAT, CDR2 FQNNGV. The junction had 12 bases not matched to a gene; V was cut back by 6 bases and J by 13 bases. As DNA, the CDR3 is TGTGCCAGCAGTCCAGTACCGGGACAGGGGGCTTGCACCTTC. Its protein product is CASSPVPGQGACTF. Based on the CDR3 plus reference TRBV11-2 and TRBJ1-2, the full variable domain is EAGVAQSPRYKIIEKRQSVAFWCNPISGHATLYWYQQILGQGPKLLIQFQNNGVVDDSQLPKDRFSAERLKGVDSTLKIQPAKLEDSAVYLCASSPVPGQGACTFGSGTRLTVV.

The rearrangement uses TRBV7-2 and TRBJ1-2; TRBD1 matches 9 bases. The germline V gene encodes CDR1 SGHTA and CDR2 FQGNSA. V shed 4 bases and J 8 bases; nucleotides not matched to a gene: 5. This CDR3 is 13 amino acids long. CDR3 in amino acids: CASSSRQGEGYTF. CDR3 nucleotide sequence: TGTGCCAGCAGCTCTAGACAGGGGGAGGGCTACACCTTC.

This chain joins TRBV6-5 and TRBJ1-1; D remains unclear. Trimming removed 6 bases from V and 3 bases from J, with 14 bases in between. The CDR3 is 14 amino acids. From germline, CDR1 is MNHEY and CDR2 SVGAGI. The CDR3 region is CASSPTGVYTEAFF. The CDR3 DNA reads TGTGCCAGCAGCCCGACGGGTGTATACACTGAAGCTTTCTTT.

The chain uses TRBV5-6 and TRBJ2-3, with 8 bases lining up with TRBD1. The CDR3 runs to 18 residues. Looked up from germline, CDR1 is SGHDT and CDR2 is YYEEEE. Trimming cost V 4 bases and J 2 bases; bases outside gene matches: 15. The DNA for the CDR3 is TGTGCCAGCAGCAATTTCCTCGGGACAGGTACGCCCACAGATACGCAGTATTTT. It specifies CASSNFLGTGTPTDTQYF. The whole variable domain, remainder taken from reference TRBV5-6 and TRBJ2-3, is DAGVTQSPTHLIKTRGQQVTLRCSPKSGHDTVSWYQQALGQGPQFIFQYYEEEERQRGNFPDRFSGHQFPNYSSELNVNALLLGDSALYLCASSNFLGTGTPTDTQYFGPGTRLTVL.

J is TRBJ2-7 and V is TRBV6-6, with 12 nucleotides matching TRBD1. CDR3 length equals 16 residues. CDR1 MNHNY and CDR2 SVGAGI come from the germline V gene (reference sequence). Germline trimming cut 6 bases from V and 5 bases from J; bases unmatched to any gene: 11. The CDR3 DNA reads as TGTGCCAGCAGGCACAAGACCGGGACAGGGGGCCACGAGCAGTACTTC. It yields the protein CASRHKTGTGGHEQYF.

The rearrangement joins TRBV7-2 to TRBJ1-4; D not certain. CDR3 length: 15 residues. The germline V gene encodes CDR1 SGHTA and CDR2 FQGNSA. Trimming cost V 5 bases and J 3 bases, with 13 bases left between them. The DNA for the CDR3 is TGTGCCAGCAGCCAATCACAGTGGCCTAATGAAAAACTGTTTTTT. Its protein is CASSQSQWPNEKLFF.

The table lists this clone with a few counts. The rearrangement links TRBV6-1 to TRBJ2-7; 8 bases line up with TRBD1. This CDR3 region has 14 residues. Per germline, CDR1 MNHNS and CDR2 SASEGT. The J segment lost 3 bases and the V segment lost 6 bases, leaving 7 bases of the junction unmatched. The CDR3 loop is CASRTDRGFYEQYF. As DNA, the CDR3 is TGTGCCAGCAGAACAGACAGGGGTTTCTACGAGCAGTACTTC.

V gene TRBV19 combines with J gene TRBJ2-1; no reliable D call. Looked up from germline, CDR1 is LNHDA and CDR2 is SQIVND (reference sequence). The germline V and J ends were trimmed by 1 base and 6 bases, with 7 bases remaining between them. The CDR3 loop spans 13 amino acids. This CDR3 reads CASSIGLANEQFF. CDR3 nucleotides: TGTGCCAGTAGTATAGGGCTGGCCAATGAGCAGTTCTTC.

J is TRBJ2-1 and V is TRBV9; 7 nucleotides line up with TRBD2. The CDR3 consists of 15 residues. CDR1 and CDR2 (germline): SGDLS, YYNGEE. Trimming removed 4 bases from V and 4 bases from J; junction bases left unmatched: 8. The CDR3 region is CASSQDMGGYNEQFF. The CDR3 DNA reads TGTGCCAGCAGCCAGGATATGGGGGGGTACAATGAGCAGTTCTTC.

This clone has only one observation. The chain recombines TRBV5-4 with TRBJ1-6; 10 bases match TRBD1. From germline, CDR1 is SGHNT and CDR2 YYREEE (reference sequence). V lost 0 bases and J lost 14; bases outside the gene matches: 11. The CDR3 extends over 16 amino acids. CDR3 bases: TGTGCCAGCAGCTTGGCCCTGGGGACAGGGGCTCCGGCCCTCCACTTT. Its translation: CASSLALGTGAPALHF.

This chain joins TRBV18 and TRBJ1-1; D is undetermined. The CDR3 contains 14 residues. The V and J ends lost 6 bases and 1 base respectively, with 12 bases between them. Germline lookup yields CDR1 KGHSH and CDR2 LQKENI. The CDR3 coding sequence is TGTGCCAGCTCCCCGCAGGCACGGAACACTGAAGCTTTCTTT. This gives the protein CASSPQARNTEAFF.

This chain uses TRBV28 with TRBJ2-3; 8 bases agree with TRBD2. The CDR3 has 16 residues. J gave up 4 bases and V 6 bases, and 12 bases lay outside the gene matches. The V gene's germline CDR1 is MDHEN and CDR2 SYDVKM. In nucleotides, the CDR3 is TGTGCCAGCAGCAGCGGGGGTGTCATCTGGTCAGATACGCAGTATTTT. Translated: CASSSGGVIWSDTQYF.

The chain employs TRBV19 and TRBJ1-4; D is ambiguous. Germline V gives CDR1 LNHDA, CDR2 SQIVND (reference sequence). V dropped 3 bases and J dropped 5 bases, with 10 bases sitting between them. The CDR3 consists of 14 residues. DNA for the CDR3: TGTGCCAGTAGTATCAACAGAAGGAATGAAAAACTGTTTTTT. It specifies CASSINRRNEKLFF.

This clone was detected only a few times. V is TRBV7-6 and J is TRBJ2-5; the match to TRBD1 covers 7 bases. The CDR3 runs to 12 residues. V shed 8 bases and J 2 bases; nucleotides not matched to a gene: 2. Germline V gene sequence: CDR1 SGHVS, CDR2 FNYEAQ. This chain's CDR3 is CASGTAQETQYF. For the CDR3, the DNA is TGTGCCAGCGGGACAGCACAAGAGACCCAGTACTTC.

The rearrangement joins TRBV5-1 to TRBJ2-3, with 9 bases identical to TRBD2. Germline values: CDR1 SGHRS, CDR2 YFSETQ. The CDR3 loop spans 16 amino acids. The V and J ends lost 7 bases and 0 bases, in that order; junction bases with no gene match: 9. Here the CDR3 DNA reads TGCGCCAGCCGGGATGGCGGGAGGGTCAGCACAGATACGCAGTATTTT. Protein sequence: CASRDGGRVSTDTQYF.

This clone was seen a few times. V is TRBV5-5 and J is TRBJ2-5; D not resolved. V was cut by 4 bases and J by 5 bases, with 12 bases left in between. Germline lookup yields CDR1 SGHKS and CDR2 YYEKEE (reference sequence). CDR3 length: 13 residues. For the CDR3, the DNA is TGTGCCAGCAGCCTCGAAGAAGCGGAGACCCAGTACTTC. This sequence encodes CASSLEEAETQYF. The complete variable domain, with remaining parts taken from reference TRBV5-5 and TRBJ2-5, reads DAGVTQSPTHLIKTRGQQVTLRCSPISGHKSVSWYQQVLGQGPQFIFQYYEKEERGRGNFPDRFSARQFPNYSSELNVNALLLGDSALYLCASSLEEAETQYFGPGTRLLVL.

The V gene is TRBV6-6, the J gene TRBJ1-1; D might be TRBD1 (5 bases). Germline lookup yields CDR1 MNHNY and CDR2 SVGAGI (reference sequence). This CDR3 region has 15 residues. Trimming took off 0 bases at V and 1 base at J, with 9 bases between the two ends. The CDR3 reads CASSYSDTQNTEAFF. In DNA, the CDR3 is TGTGCCAGCAGTTACTCGGACACCCAGAACACTGAAGCTTTCTTT.

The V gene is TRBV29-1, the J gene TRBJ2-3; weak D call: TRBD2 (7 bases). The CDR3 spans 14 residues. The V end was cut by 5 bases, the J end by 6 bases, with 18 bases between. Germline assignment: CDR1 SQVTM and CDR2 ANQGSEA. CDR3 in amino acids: CSVRGGESGDTQYF. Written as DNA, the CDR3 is TGCAGCGTTAGGGGGGGAGAGAGTGGGGATACGCAGTATTTT.

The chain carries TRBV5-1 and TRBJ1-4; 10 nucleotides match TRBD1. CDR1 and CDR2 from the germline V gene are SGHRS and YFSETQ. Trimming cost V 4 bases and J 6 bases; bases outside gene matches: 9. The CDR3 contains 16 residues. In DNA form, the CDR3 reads TGCGCCAGCAGCGGGACCCTCGGGACAGGGGATGAAAAACTGTTTTTT. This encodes CASSGTLGTGDEKLFF.

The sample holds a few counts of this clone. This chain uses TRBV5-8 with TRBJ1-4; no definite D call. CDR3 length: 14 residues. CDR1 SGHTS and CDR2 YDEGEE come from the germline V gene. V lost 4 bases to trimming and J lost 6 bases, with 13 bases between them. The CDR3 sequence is CASSTPTIDEKLFF. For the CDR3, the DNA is TGTGCCAGCAGCACCCCGACAATAGATGAAAAACTGTTTTTT.

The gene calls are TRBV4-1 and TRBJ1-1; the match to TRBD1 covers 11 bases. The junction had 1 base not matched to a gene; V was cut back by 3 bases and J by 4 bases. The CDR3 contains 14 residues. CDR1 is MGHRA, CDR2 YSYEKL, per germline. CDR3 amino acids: CASSHGTGGTEAFF. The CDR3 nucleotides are TGCGCCAGCAGCCACGGGACAGGGGGCACTGAAGCTTTCTTT.

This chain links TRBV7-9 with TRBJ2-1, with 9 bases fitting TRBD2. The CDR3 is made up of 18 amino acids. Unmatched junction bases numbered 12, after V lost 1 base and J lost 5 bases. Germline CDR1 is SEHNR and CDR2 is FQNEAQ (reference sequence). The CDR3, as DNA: TGTGCCAGCAGCTTAGGAAGGTTGGCGGGGGGGCGGGACAATGAGCAGTTCTTC. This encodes CASSLGRLAGGRDNEQFF. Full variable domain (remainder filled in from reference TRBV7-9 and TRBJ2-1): DTGVSQNPRHKITKRGQNVTFRCDPISEHNRLYWYRQTLGQGPEFLTYFQNEAQLEKSRLLSDRFSAERPKGSFSTLEIQRTEQGDSAMYLCASSLGRLAGGRDNEQFFGPGTRLTVL.

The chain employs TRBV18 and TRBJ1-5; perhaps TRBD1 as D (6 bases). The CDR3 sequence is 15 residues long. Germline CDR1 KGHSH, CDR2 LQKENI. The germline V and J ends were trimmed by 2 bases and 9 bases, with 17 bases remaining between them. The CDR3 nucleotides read TGTGCCAGCTCACCAGGGGGCCCTTATGATCGGCCCCAGCATTTT. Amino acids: CASSPGGPYDRPQHF.

The CDR3 nucleotides read TGTGCCACCGGGGGGGGCAATGAGCAGTTCTTC. Translating it yields CATGGGNEQFF. This rearrangement joins TRBV6-5 to TRBJ2-1; 8 bases align to TRBD2. Trimming at V came to 10 bases and at J to 6 bases, leaving 2 bases not matched to a gene. Germline V gene sequence: CDR1 MNHEY, CDR2 SVGAGI. The CDR3 covers 11 residues.

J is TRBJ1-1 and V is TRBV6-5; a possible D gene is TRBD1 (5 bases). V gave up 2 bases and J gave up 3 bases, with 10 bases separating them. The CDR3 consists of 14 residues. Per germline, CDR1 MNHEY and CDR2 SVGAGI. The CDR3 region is CASSYKQGHTEAFF. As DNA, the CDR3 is TGTGCCAGCAGTTACAAGCAGGGCCACACTGAAGCTTTCTTT.